The entry below gives a single T cell receptor (beta chain) sequence along with its context. Its matching antigen is unknown. Per the germline V gene, CDR1 is SNHLY and CDR2 is FYNNEI. There are 14 residues in the CDR3. V lost 8 bases and J lost 2, with 14 bases in between. These data belong to a study of vaccination and CD4 T cells after COVID-19. Sequencing of cultured CD4+ T cell DNA used the Oncomine TCR Beta short-read assay. Genomic DNA from cultured CD4+ T cells was extracted. Each CDR3 protein gets one entry after TCRdb re-called the PCR reads with MiXCR. The sample yields 15,000 to 20,000 distinct CDR3 sequences, almost 60% seen once. General observations from the study: Nearly all convalescent vaccine-specific clones, 304 of 307, recognized only SARS-CoV-2 spike. A nonsignificant rise from approximately 21 to 38 was seen in the median number of SARS-CoV-2-reactive clonotypes.

Treatment meaning: roughly 10-day PBMC culture with coronavirus spike peptide pools or control peptides (ViraFEST assay). In this cohort, PCR tests turned positive between March and December 2020, predating US Alpha, Beta and Delta variants. The TCR was taken from a human donor who had recovered from COVID-19. The rearrangement links TRBV2 to TRBJ2-3; a possible D gene is TRBD1 (6 bases). Sequenced material: CD4+ T cells from blood, cultured in vitro. CDR3 sequence reads: CASLRTVVTDTQYF. As DNA, the CDR3 is TGTGCCAGCCTTAGGACAGTGGTCACAGATACGCAGTATTTT.